Sequencing of this TCR beta chain was carried out in a study of cytomegalovirus exposure and HLA in healthy donors. Looking at the study overall: Earlier work reported 95 million to 130 million unique TCR beta sequences from about 179 million T cells. General study results and limits: Per a later analysis, HLA-associated TCR beta chains showed more clonal expansion than other, equally common TCR beta chains.

This CDR3 has 16 amino acids. V was shortened by 1 base and J by 0 bases, with 10 bases between the two germline ends. Germline V gene lookup returns CDR1 LGHNA and CDR2 YSLEER. Details on this clone: Its matching antigen is unknown.

PCR was performed using 60 Vbeta and 13 Jbeta primers. Sequencing used immunoSEQ multiplex PCR; TCRdb keeps in-frame clones, though not all of them. Here the sample spans about 160,000 clones, roughly three quarters being singletons. The material sequenced was PBMCs. This sequence was found in a woman between 35 and 50 years old in good health and CMV-seropositive. The chain uses TRBV4-3 and TRBJ1-3; a weak D match, TRBD1 (5 bases). As DNA, the CDR3 is TGCGCCAGCAGCCAAGGGCGGGACTACTCTGGAAACACCATATATTTT. This translates into CASSQGRDYSGNTIYF.